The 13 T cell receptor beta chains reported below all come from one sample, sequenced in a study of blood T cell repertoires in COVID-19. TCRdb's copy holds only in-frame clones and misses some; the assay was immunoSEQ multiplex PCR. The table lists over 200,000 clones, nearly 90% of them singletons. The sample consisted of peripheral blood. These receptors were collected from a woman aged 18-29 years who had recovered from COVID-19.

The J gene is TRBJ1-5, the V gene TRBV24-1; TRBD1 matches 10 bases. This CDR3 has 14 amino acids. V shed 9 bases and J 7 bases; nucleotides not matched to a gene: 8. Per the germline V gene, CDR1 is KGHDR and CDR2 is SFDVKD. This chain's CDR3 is CATGGQGMAQPQHF. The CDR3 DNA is TGTGCCACCGGGGGACAGGGGATGGCGCAGCCCCAGCATTTT.

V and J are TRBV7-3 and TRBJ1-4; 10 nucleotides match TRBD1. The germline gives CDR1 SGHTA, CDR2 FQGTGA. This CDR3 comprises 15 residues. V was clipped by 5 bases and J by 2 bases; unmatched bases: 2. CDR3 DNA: TGTGCCAGCAGCGTGACAGGGGGCACTAATGAAAAACTGTTTTTT. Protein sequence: CASSVTGGTNEKLFF. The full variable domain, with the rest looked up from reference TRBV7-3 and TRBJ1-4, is GAGVSQTPSNKVTEKGKYVELRCDPISGHTALYWYRQSLGQGPEFLIYFQGTGAADDSGLPNDRFFAVRPEGSVSTLKIQRTERGDSAVYLCASSVTGGTNEKLFFGSGTQLSVL.

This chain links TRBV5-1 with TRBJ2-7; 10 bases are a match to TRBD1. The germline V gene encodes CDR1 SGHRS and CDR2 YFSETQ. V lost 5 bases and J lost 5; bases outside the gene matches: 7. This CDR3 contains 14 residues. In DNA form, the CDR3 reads TGCGCCAGCAGAACCGGGACAGGGGTCGACGAGCAGTACTTC. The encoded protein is CASRTGTGVDEQYF.

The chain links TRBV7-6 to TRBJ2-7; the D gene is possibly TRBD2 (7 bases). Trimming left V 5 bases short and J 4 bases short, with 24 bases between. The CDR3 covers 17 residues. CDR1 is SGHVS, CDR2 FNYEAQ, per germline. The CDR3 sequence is CASSLGGGQTPSYEQYF. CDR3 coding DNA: TGTGCCAGCAGCCTGGGAGGGGGGCAGACCCCATCATACGAGCAGTACTTC.

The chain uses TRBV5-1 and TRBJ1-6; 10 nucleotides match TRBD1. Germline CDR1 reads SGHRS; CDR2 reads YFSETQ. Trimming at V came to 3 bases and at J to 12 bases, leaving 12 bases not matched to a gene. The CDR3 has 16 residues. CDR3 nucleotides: TGCGCCAGCAGCTCCAACACGGACAGGGGGAGCATACCCCTCCACTTT. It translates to CASSSNTDRGSIPLHF.

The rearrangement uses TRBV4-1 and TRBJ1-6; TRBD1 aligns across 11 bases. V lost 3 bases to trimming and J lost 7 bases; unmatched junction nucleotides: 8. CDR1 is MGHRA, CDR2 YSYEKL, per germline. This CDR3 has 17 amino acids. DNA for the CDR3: TGCGCCAGCAGCCATCCCCCGGGACAGGGGGAGAATTCACCCCTCCACTTT. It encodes CASSHPPGQGENSPLHF.

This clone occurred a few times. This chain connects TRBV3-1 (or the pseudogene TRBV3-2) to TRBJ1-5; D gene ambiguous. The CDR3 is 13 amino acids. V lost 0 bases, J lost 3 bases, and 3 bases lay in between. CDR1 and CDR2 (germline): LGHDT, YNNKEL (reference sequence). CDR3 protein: CASSQDNNQPQHF. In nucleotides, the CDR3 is TGTGCCAGCAGCCAAGATAACAATCAGCCCCAGCATTTT.

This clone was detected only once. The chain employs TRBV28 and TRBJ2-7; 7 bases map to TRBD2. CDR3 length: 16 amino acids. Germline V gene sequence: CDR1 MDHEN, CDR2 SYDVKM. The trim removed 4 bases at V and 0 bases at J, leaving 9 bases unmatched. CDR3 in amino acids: CASSSLLRGSSYEQYF. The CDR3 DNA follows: TGTGCCAGCAGTTCCTTATTGCGGGGGAGCTCCTACGAGCAGTACTTC.

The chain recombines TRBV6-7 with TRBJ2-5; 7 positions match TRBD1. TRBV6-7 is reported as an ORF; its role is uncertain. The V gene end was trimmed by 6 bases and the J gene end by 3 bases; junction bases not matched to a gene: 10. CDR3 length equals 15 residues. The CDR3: CASRPSDRLKETQYF. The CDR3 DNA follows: TGTGCCAGCAGACCCTCGGACAGGTTGAAAGAGACCCAGTACTTC.

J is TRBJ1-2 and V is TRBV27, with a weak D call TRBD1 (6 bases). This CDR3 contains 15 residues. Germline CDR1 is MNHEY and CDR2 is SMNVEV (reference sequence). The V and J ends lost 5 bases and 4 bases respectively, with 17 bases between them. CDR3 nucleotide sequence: TGTGCCAGCAGTCCCCTGGACAGCATGGGCTATGGCTACACCTTC. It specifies CASSPLDSMGYGYTF.

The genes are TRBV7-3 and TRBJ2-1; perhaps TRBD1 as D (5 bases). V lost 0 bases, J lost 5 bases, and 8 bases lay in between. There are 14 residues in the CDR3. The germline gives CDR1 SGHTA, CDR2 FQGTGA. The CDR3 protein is CASSLTGRNNEQFF. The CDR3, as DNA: TGTGCCAGCAGCTTAACGGGGCGTAACAATGAGCAGTTCTTC.

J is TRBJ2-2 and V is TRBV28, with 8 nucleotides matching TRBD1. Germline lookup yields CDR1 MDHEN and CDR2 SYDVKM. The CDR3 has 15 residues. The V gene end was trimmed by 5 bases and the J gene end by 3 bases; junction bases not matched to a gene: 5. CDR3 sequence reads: CASSMGQEDTGELFF. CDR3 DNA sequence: TGTGCCAGCAGTATGGGACAGGAAGACACCGGGGAGCTGTTTTTT.

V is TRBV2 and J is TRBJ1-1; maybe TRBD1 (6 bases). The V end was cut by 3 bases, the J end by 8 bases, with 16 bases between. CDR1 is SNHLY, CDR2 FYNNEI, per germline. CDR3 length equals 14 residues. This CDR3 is CASSDLQGGTEAFF. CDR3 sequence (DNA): TGTGCCAGCAGTGATTTACAGGGAGGGACCGAAGCTTTCTTT.